This T cell receptor (beta chain) was recovered during a study of technical replicates of blood from a few donors. Sequencing used immunoSEQ multiplex PCR; TCRdb keeps in-frame clones, though not all of them. This repertoire shows approximately 89,000 clones, around 94% found once; its top ten account for approximately 0.39%. The CDR3 is made up of 17 amino acids. The J segment lost 4 bases and the V segment lost 1 base, leaving 10 bases of the junction unmatched. Germline CDR1 and CDR2: SGDLS and YYNGEE. The sequencing input was T cells isolated from PBMCs. The chain couples TRBV9 to TRBJ2-1; the match to TRBD1 covers 8 bases. The sequence was collected from a human donor in good health. The CDR3 loop is CASSVPIRGQEYNEQFF. The CDR3 DNA reads TGTGCCAGCAGCGTACCGATCAGGGGGCAGGAGTACAATGAGCAGTTCTTC. Drawing the rest from reference TRBV9 and TRBJ2-1, the complete variable domain is DSGVTQTPKHLITATGQRVTLRCSPRSGDLSVYWYQQSLDQGLQFLIQYYNGEERAKGNILERFSAQQFPDLHSELNLSSLELGDSALYFCASSVPIRGQEYNEQFFGPGTRLTVL.